This TCR beta chain came from a study of siplizumab effects on memory and regulatory T cells. The study's findings and limits: Greater diversity than memory cells seemed evident in naive T cells, which also appeared to be major alloresponse contributors. Memory cells that were CD4+ and unstimulated gave rise to alloreactive sequences, which siplizumab significantly reduced.

This table comes from immunoSEQ multiplex PCR, and its TCRdb copy is limited to in-frame clones, with some not included. The profile shows 100,000 or so clones, 92% of them singletons. This CDR3 contains 12 residues. V gave up 4 bases and J gave up 7 bases, with 9 bases separating them. Germline V gene data show CDR1 as SGHTA and CDR2 as FQGNSA. Remarks on this clone: What it binds is not known.

Specimen: Tregs sorted from blood. The chain employs TRBV7-2 and TRBJ2-3; D possibly corresponds to TRBD1 (5 bases). The source of this sequence is a human donor in good health. This chain's CDR3 is CASSSDSHTQYF. Here the CDR3 DNA reads TGTGCCAGCAGCTCCGACAGCCATACGCAGTATTTT.